The present T cell receptor (beta chain) was sequenced within a study of T cell responses to AZD1222 COVID-19 vaccine. Background on the study: Second doses that came at about 4 or about 12 weeks were put together. Notes on the study in general: Spike-spanning, vaccine-associated CD4 TCRs were dominant at 160-218 and 743-854. Samples come after the peak T cell response, not at day 14. Only 5 or 6 people who got AZD1222 tested seropositive at baseline.

CDR3 length: 15 residues. Trimming took 6 bases from V and 4 from J; bases not matched to a gene: 7. Germline values: CDR1 SEHNR, CDR2 FQNEAQ (reference sequence). This table comes from immunoSEQ multiplex PCR, and its TCRdb copy is limited to in-frame clones, with some not included. The top ten clones hold around 2.7% of a sample with 100,000 or so clones, nearly 90% of them seen once. Notes on this clone: Its antigen is currently unknown.

Sequencing used peripheral blood, obtained on day 0 of AZD1222 vaccination. This receptor was identified in an adult in good health. The chain couples TRBV7-9 to TRBJ1-5; TRBD1 agrees at 9 bases. The DNA of the CDR3 is TGTGCCAGCAGTGATACAGGGGGCGGGAATCAGCCCCAGCATTTT. Protein: CASSDTGGGNQPQHF.